This T cell receptor (beta chain) appears in the sequencing data of a study of identical twins. Study results and caveats: The abundant beta clonotypes from cord blood had fewer insertions, and memory repertoires had none of this. Part of the zero-insertion signal could reflect confounding by invariant MAIT and iNKT cells. Conclusions relied on cross-sectional statistical analysis, not following the same donors. Beta out-of-frame sequences showed weaker excess sharing between twins.

In TCRdb, the 5' RACE reads were re-called with MiXCR into one record per CDR3 protein. The sample gives approximately 280,000 distinct CDR3 sequences, under 9% of which show up once; roughly 2.1% is in the top ten. A note on this clonotype: Its specificity is unknown.

CDR1 is LGHDT and CDR2 is YNNKEL in the germline V gene (reference sequence). The CDR3 totals 13 residues. V lost 4 bases to trimming and J lost 7 bases; unmatched junction nucleotides: 3. These sequences were also reported in another study, on yellow fever vaccine responses in identical twins.

This receptor was obtained from a young woman in good health. V is TRBV3-1 and J is TRBJ2-1, with TRBD2 matching over 8 bases. Source material: memory (CD45RO+) T cells sorted from blood. The CDR3 DNA follows: TGTGCCAGCAGCCCGGGACTAGGTAATGAGCAGTTCTTC. Translation gives CASSPGLGNEQFF.